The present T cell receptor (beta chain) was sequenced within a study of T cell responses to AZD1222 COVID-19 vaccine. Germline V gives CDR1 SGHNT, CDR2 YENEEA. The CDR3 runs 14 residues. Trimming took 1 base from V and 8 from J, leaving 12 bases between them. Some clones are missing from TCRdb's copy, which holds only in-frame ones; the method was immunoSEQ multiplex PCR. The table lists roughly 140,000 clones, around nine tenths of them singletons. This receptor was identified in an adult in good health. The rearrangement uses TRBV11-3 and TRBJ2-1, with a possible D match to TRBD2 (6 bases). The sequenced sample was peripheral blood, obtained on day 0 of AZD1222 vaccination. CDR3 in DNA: TGTGCCAGCAGCTTAGTAGCTTCTAGCGATGAGCAGTTCTTC. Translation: CASSLVASSDEQFF.